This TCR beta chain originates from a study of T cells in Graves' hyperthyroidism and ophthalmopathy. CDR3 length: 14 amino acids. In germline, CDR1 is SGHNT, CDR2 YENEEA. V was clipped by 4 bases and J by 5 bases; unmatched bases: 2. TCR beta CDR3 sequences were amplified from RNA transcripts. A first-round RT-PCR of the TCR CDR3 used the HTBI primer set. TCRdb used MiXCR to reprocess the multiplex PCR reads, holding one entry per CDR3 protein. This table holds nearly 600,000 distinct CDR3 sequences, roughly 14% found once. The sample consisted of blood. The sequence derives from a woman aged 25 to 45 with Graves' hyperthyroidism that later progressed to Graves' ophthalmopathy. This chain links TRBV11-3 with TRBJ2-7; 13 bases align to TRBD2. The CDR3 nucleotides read TGTGCCAGCAGCTATGGACTAGCGGGAGACGAGCAGTACTTC. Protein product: CASSYGLAGDEQYF.